The clone carrying this TCR beta chain was detected only once. Its target is unknown. Germline trimming cut 5 bases from V and 4 bases from J; bases unmatched to any gene: 9. Per the germline V gene, CDR1 is LNHDA and CDR2 is SQIVND (reference sequence). The CDR3 has 15 amino acids. Every donor provided around 10 milliliters of peripheral blood. A sample-barcoded 5' primer and a J-beta primer mix were used in a second PCR of roughly 6 to 11 cycles. TCRdb re-called the 5' RACE reads with MiXCR, one entry per CDR3 protein. The top ten hold around 12% of the sample, which has approximately 1,000,000 distinct CDR3 sequences, 35% to 40% seen once. This sample was taken from a study of blood T cells in healthy people across ages. Notes on the study in general: Age showed a roughly linear inverse relationship with TCR beta diversity per million T cells.

Specimen: blood. V usage is TRBV19 and J usage is TRBJ2-3; 7 bases are a match to TRBD2. This TCR was recovered from a man younger than 35 in good health. The CDR3 loop is CASSGGGPVPDTQYF. The CDR3 DNA reads as TGTGCCAGTAGTGGGGGAGGGCCGGTCCCAGATACGCAGTATTTT.